This TCR beta chain was captured by sequencing in a study of T-cell reconstitution after alpha-beta-depleted transplantation in children. This sample's TCRbeta library carried unique molecular identifier barcodes. TCRdb redid the calling of the PCR reads with MiXCR, one entry per CDR3 protein. The table records about 610,000 distinct CDR3 sequences, roughly 10% of them present only once. Germline CDR1 and CDR2: SSHAT and FNYEAQ (reference sequence). CDR3 size: 13 residues. Turning to this clonotype: A read error may produce the germline difference seen at one junction end.

The chain links TRBV7-7 to TRBJ2-7; tentatively, D is TRBD1 or TRBD2 (5 bases each). The sequencing here drew on PBMCs from the stem cell graft donor, taken from the stem cell graft. The origin of this receptor is a human donor who donated a stem cell graft to a child with acute myeloid leukemia. CDR3 sequence: CASSPGPTYEQYF. CDR3 in DNA: TGTGCTAGCAGCCCGGGACCCACCTACGAGCAGTACTTC.